This is a list of T cell receptor beta chains from one sample in a study of cytomegalovirus exposure and HLA in healthy donors. The data were produced by immunoSEQ multiplex PCR, yet TCRdb's version contains in-frame clones alone and is incomplete. This sample has around 200,000 clones; around 70% occur once, and the top ten carry 2.9%. Material: PBMCs. The source is a male donor in good health and CMV-seronegative. Both conserved end residues are part of each CDR3. Fields, in order: J gene, D gene, V gene, clone size, CDR3 DNA, CDR3 protein. The D gene is left open where the match is weak. A row's size may be missing; if present it is once, few, many or a size class.

j_gene: TRBJ2-7; d_gene: NA; v_gene: TRBV5-4; abundance: NA; CDR3nt: TGTGCCAGCAGCCCGGACAGTACCTACGAGCAGTACTTC; CDR3aa: CASSPDSTYEQYF
j_gene: TRBJ1-2; d_gene: NA; v_gene: TRBV28; abundance: NA; CDR3nt: TGTGCCAGCAGTGCCCTTCCCAGGGCCTATGGCTACACCTTC; CDR3aa: CASSALPRAYGYTF
j_gene: TRBJ1-5; d_gene: NA; v_gene: TRBV7-8; abundance: NA; CDR3nt: TGTGCCAGCAGCCCCAGTAATAGCAATCAGCCCCAGCATTTT; CDR3aa: CASSPSNSNQPQHF
j_gene: TRBJ1-2; d_gene: TRBD1; v_gene: TRBV18; abundance: NA; CDR3nt: TGTGCCAGCTCACTGGAGAGGGGGCACGGCTACACCTTC; CDR3aa: CASSLERGHGYTF
j_gene: TRBJ1-4; d_gene: NA; v_gene: TRBV6-5; abundance: few; CDR3nt: TGTGCCAGCAGCTTCGGCAGGGTGTACGGTGAAAAACTGTTTTTT; CDR3aa: CASSFGRVYGEKLFF
j_gene: TRBJ2-1; d_gene: TRBD2; v_gene: TRBV6-4; abundance: NA; CDR3nt: TGTGCCGGCAGTGACTCTAGCGGGGGGGACTACAATGAGCAGTTCTTC; CDR3aa: CAGSDSSGGDYNEQFF
j_gene: TRBJ2-1; d_gene: TRBD2; v_gene: TRBV6-6; abundance: NA; CDR3nt: TGTGCCAGCACCCCCAGAGCGGGAGCATACAATGAGCAGTTCTTC; CDR3aa: CASTPRAGAYNEQFF
j_gene: TRBJ2-7; d_gene: TRBD2; v_gene: TRBV15; abundance: NA; CDR3nt: TGTGCCACCAGCAGAGATCTAGCGGGGGACGGGGAGCAGTACTTC; CDR3aa: CATSRDLAGDGEQYF
j_gene: TRBJ1-5; d_gene: TRBD1; v_gene: TRBV6-1; abundance: NA; CDR3nt: TGTGCCAGCAGTGATGGGACAGGGGCCTGGCCCCAGCATTTT; CDR3aa: CASSDGTGAWPQHF
j_gene: TRBJ2-5; d_gene: TRBD2; v_gene: TRBV6-1; abundance: NA; CDR3nt: TGTGCCAGCAGTGGGGGTGGACTAGCGGGAGGGTCGGAGACCCAGTACTTC; CDR3aa: CASSGGGLAGGSETQYF
j_gene: TRBJ1-1; d_gene: NA; v_gene: TRBV5-1; abundance: NA; CDR3nt: TGCGCCAGCAGCTTTACTATGAACACTGAAGCTTTCTTT; CDR3aa: CASSFTMNTEAFF
j_gene: TRBJ1-5; d_gene: NA; v_gene: TRBV6-6; abundance: NA; CDR3nt: TGTGCCAGCAGAGAACGCGGGGCTGCTGGTCAGCCCCAGCATTTT; CDR3aa: CASRERGAAGQPQHF
j_gene: TRBJ2-7; d_gene: NA; v_gene: TRBV11-2; abundance: NA; CDR3nt: TGTGCCAGCAGCTTAGTGGGGGGTTACGAGCAGTACTTC; CDR3aa: CASSLVGGYEQYF
j_gene: TRBJ2-3; d_gene: NA; v_gene: TRBV7-3; abundance: NA; CDR3nt: TGTGCCAGCAGCCCGTACTCAAGCACAGATACGCAGTATTTT; CDR3aa: CASSPYSSTDTQYF
j_gene: TRBJ1-3; d_gene: TRBD1; v_gene: TRBV28; abundance: NA; CDR3nt: TGTGCCAGCGGGACAGGCAGCTCTGGAAACACCATATATTTT; CDR3aa: CASGTGSSGNTIYF
j_gene: TRBJ2-1; d_gene: NA; v_gene: TRBV29-1; abundance: NA; CDR3nt: TGCAGCGTTCTTCGGGAACTCTCCTACAATGAGCAGTTCTTC; CDR3aa: CSVLRELSYNEQFF
j_gene: TRBJ2-7; d_gene: TRBD2; v_gene: TRBV28; abundance: NA; CDR3nt: TGTGCCAGCAACCCCGGGACTAGCGGATACGAGCAGTACTTC; CDR3aa: CASNPGTSGYEQYF
j_gene: TRBJ1-4; d_gene: NA; v_gene: TRBV5-1; abundance: NA; CDR3nt: TGCGCCAGCAGCTTCGGGGGTGAAAAACTGTTTTTT; CDR3aa: CASSFGGEKLFF
j_gene: TRBJ2-1; d_gene: TRBD2; v_gene: TRBV27; abundance: NA; CDR3nt: TGTGCCAGCAGTTCCCTCGGGGCAGGGCAACCCCGAACCGGCGGGAGGGTACAGCTCTTC; CDR3aa: CASSSLGAGQPRTGGRVQLF
j_gene: TRBJ1-2; d_gene: TRBD1; v_gene: TRBV4-3; abundance: NA; CDR3nt: TGCGCCAGCAGCCAAGCGACAGGGCTCGGTAGAAAGGGCTACACCTTC; CDR3aa: CASSQATGLGRKGYTF
j_gene: TRBJ1-3; d_gene: NA; v_gene: TRBV6-6; abundance: once; CDR3nt: TGTGCCAGCAGCTTCCAGGGGAGCTCTGGAAACACCATATATTTT; CDR3aa: CASSFQGSSGNTIYF
j_gene: TRBJ1-2; d_gene: NA; v_gene: TRBV6-5; abundance: NA; CDR3nt: TGTGCCAGCAGCGGGGGACTTAACTATGGCTACACCTTC; CDR3aa: CASSGGLNYGYTF
j_gene: TRBJ2-1; d_gene: TRBD2; v_gene: TRBV2; abundance: few; CDR3nt: TGTGCCAGCCTGACTAGCGGGATATACAATGAGCAGTTCTTC; CDR3aa: CASLTSGIYNEQFF
j_gene: TRBJ1-2; d_gene: NA; v_gene: TRBV5-8; abundance: NA; CDR3nt: TGTGCCAGCAGCTTGGGGGGAGGTCGTAACTATGGCTACACCTTC; CDR3aa: CASSLGGGRNYGYTF
j_gene: TRBJ2-1; d_gene: TRBD2; v_gene: TRBV15; abundance: NA; CDR3nt: TGTGCCACCAGCAGAGATAGAGCGGGAGGGTACAATGAGCAGTTCTTC; CDR3aa: CATSRDRAGGYNEQFF
j_gene: TRBJ2-7; d_gene: TRBD1; v_gene: TRBV6-5; abundance: NA; CDR3nt: TGTGCCAGCAGAACTGGGACAGGGGGCGAGCAGTACTTC; CDR3aa: CASRTGTGGEQYF
j_gene: TRBJ1-6; d_gene: TRBD1; v_gene: TRBV19; abundance: NA; CDR3nt: TGTGCCAGTAGTATAGTTGACAGGGAGGCTTCACCCCTCCACTTT; CDR3aa: CASSIVDREASPLHF
j_gene: TRBJ1-5; d_gene: NA; v_gene: TRBV19; abundance: NA; CDR3nt: TGTGCCAGTAGTATTCAGGGCCTCGGCAATCAGCCCCAGCATTTT; CDR3aa: CASSIQGLGNQPQHF
j_gene: TRBJ1-5; d_gene: NA; v_gene: TRBV10-3; abundance: few; CDR3nt: TGTGCCATCAGTGAGTCGCAGGGAAGGGGAAACAATCAGCCCCAGCATTTT; CDR3aa: CAISESQGRGNNQPQHF
j_gene: TRBJ2-1; d_gene: NA; v_gene: TRBV4-3; abundance: NA; CDR3nt: TGCGCCAGCAGCCAACCCGGGACACCCTCCAATGAGCAGTTCTTC; CDR3aa: CASSQPGTPSNEQFF
j_gene: TRBJ1-1; d_gene: NA; v_gene: TRBV28; abundance: NA; CDR3nt: TGTGCCAGCAGTTTAAGCCCGGGTGCCGGCGCTGAAGCTTTCTTT; CDR3aa: CASSLSPGAGAEAFF
j_gene: TRBJ2-7; d_gene: NA; v_gene: TRBV7-2; abundance: NA; CDR3nt: TGTGCCAGCAGCCCAATTCTTACGGTCCCCGAGCAGTACTTC; CDR3aa: CASSPILTVPEQYF
j_gene: TRBJ2-5; d_gene: NA; v_gene: TRBV5-8; abundance: NA; CDR3nt: TGTGCCAGCAGCTGGGCCCGGGGGACGGGGGAGACCCAGTACTTC; CDR3aa: CASSWARGTGETQYF
j_gene: TRBJ2-2; d_gene: NA; v_gene: TRBV11-2; abundance: few; CDR3nt: TGTGCCAGCAGCTTAGGTCAAAGAGGGACCGGGGAGCTGTTTTTT; CDR3aa: CASSLGQRGTGELFF
j_gene: TRBJ1-1; d_gene: NA; v_gene: TRBV19; abundance: NA; CDR3nt: TGTGCCAGTAGTATAGTGGTGGGGCAGAACACTGAAGCTTTCTTT; CDR3aa: CASSIVVGQNTEAFF
j_gene: TRBJ1-1; d_gene: TRBD1; v_gene: TRBV28; abundance: NA; CDR3nt: TGTGCCAGCTTCTCAAGGGGGGACAGGGGTTTTACTGAAGCTTTCTTT; CDR3aa: CASFSRGDRGFTEAFF
j_gene: TRBJ2-1; d_gene: TRBD2; v_gene: TRBV7-2; abundance: NA; CDR3nt: TGTGCCAGCAGATTCGGACTAGCGGAGGCAGATGAGCAGTTCTTC; CDR3aa: CASRFGLAEADEQFF
j_gene: TRBJ2-4; d_gene: TRBD2; v_gene: TRBV10-1; abundance: few; CDR3nt: TGCGCCAGCAGTGACGGCCTAGCGGCGAAAAACATTCAGTACTTC; CDR3aa: CASSDGLAAKNIQYF
j_gene: TRBJ1-4; d_gene: NA; v_gene: TRBV28; abundance: NA; CDR3nt: TGTGCCAGCAGACTCCCCCCGGGGGGAGTGCATAATGAAAAACTGTTTTTT; CDR3aa: CASRLPPGGVHNEKLFF
j_gene: TRBJ1-1; d_gene: TRBD1; v_gene: TRBV5-4; abundance: NA; CDR3nt: TGTGCCAGCAGCTTCAAGGGACAGAGCACTGAAGCTTTCTTT; CDR3aa: CASSFKGQSTEAFF
j_gene: TRBJ1-4; d_gene: NA; v_gene: TRBV6-5; abundance: NA; CDR3nt: TGTGCCAGCAGTTCCGAGGTCTCGGGGGAAAAACTGTTTTTT; CDR3aa: CASSSEVSGEKLFF
j_gene: TRBJ1-5; d_gene: NA; v_gene: TRBV28; abundance: NA; CDR3nt: TGTGCCAGCAGTTCGCCGCGGGGGGGGGCAAGCAATCAGCCCCAGCATTTT; CDR3aa: CASSSPRGGASNQPQHF
j_gene: TRBJ2-5; d_gene: TRBD2; v_gene: TRBV5-1; abundance: NA; CDR3nt: TGCGCCAGCAGCTTGGGCGTAGCGGGGGCCACCCAAGAGACCCAGTACTTC; CDR3aa: CASSLGVAGATQETQYF
j_gene: TRBJ1-5; d_gene: NA; v_gene: TRBV18; abundance: NA; CDR3nt: TGTGCCAGCTCTTCACAGTCCAATCAGCCCCAGCATTTT; CDR3aa: CASSSQSNQPQHF
j_gene: TRBJ2-7; d_gene: TRBD1; v_gene: TRBV6-5; abundance: NA; CDR3nt: TGTGCCAGCAGTTACGGGACAGGTCGCGAGCAGTACTTC; CDR3aa: CASSYGTGREQYF
j_gene: TRBJ2-7; d_gene: TRBD2; v_gene: TRBV4-2; abundance: NA; CDR3nt: TGTGCCAGCAGCCAAGAGTGGGAGGGCGGGTACGAGCAGTACTTC; CDR3aa: CASSQEWEGGYEQYF
j_gene: TRBJ1-1; d_gene: NA; v_gene: TRBV19; abundance: NA; CDR3nt: TGTGCCAGTAGTCCCGAATGGCTTAATGAAGCTTTCTTT; CDR3aa: CASSPEWLNEAFF